The clone carrying this T cell receptor beta chain was seen once. CDR1 and CDR2 from the germline V gene are MDHEN and SYDVKM. This CDR3 spans 14 amino acids. Trimming stripped 8 bases from V and 4 bases from J, with 16 bases between. The entry originates in a study of cytomegalovirus exposure and HLA in healthy donors. Clones were sequenced by immunoSEQ multiplex PCR, and TCRdb holds only the in-frame ones, with some missing. The table lists fewer than 350,000 clones, around 89% of them singletons. Specimen: PBMCs. This sequence originates from a woman under 30 in good health and CMV-seronegative. The chain combines TRBV28 with TRBJ2-3; the D is unclear. Here the CDR3 DNA reads TGTGCCAGCCGGCTGGCGGTCGGCGCAGATACGCAGTATTTT. It is translated as CASRLAVGADTQYF.